This TCR beta chain was sequenced for a study of T cell responses to AZD1222 COVID-19 vaccine. Details on this clone: The antigen is unknown.

TCRdb's copy holds only in-frame clones and misses some; the assay was immunoSEQ multiplex PCR. The table includes 95,000 to 150,000 clones, roughly 90% detected once. Whole-study results and caveats: The study identified only a handful of AZD1222 recipients as seropositive at baseline. Of spike-specific TCRs, nearly half reportedly target regions left unmutated in variants.

Germline V gene data show CDR1 as GTSNPN and CDR2 as SVGIG (reference sequence). The CDR3 extends over 11 amino acids. This clonotype originated in an adult in good health. Sequences were derived from peripheral blood, sampled on day 0 of AZD1222 vaccination. The genes are TRBV30 and TRBJ2-1, with D possibly being TRBD2 (6 bases). The CDR3 DNA follows: TGTGGCGGGGCCACAAACAATGAGCAGTTCTTC. Translation: CGGATNNEQFF. The entire variable domain, with the rest obtained from reference TRBV30 and TRBJ2-1, is as follows: SQTIHQWPATLVQPVGSPLSLECTVEGTSNPNLYWYRQAAGRGLQLLFYSVGIGQISSEVPQNLSASRPQDRQFILSSKKLLLSDSGFYLCGGATNNEQFFGPGTRLTVL.